These T cell receptor beta chains were read from a single sample in a study of blood T cell repertoires in COVID-19. The method was immunoSEQ multiplex PCR; TCRdb's version includes in-frame clones alone and lacks a portion of them. There are fewer than 150,000 clones in the sample; about 86% occur only once, and 0.88% lies in the top ten. The sample consisted of peripheral blood. These receptors all stem from a woman aged 45-65 years with active or convalescent COVID-19. CDR3s leave out the opening cysteine and the closing phenylalanine or tryptophan. Fields, in order: J gene, V gene, CDR3 protein.

>TRBJ2-3|TRBV4-3
ASSQDRGTSTDTQY
>TRBJ1-3|TRBV14
ASSQAQGDRANSGNTIY
>TRBJ2-3|TRBV6-2/TRBV6-3
ASSLTSGRSSADTQY
>TRBJ2-5|TRBV18
ASSSGETQY
>TRBJ2-5|TRBV4-1
ASSQEPSVPGRETQY
>TRBJ2-2|TRBV11-2
ASSLVGQAGELF
>TRBJ1-6|TRBV7-6
ASSPQGTGVSPLH
>TRBJ2-7|TRBV6-2/TRBV6-3
ASSAGTSSTYEQY
>TRBJ1-5|TRBV7-2
ASSLVGTGYQPQH
>TRBJ2-7|TRBV7-8
ASSLGGNRYYEQY
>TRBJ2-1|TRBV11-2
ASSLGLAENEQF
>TRBJ1-2|TRBV4-1
ASSQDSRGILDGYT
>TRBJ1-1|TRBV6-2/TRBV6-3
ASSLEVSTEAF
>TRBJ2-3|TRBV6-1
ASSELRASTDTQY
>TRBJ1-6|TRBV6-6
ASSRDSQNAGNSPLH
>TRBJ2-5|TRBV18
ASSPPGLAGIGETQY
>TRBJ2-1|TRBV28
ASSGLGGDSYNEQF
>TRBJ2-7|TRBV5-4
ASSSGGRNYEQY
>TRBJ2-7|TRBV9
ASSVGAKPYEQY
>TRBJ2-7|TRBV28
ASSLGTTPDEQY
>TRBJ1-1|TRBV5-6
ASSLQRTGAF
>TRBJ2-3|TRBV3-1/TRBV3-2
ASSYGQGLGDTQY
>TRBJ2-7|TRBV30
AWSVEAYEQY
>TRBJ2-7|TRBV6-5
ASTPGGWGEQY
>TRBJ1-4|TRBV27
ASSLAGGTTNEKLF
>TRBJ1-1|TRBV27
ASSLLYGGPTEAF
>TRBJ2-7|TRBV4-1
ASSHAVALHEQY
>TRBJ2-1|TRBV9
ASSALSEAGVQF
>TRBJ1-1|TRBV12-3/TRBV12-4
ASRDQDRVEAF
>TRBJ2-3|TRBV6-1
ASSERGDRGADTQY
>TRBJ1-1|TRBV19
ASSQDRNTEAF
>TRBJ1-5|TRBV2
ASKGQGHQPQH
>TRBJ2-1|TRBV9
ASSTRRDEQF
>TRBJ2-3|TRBV2
GLQGAGKTDTQY
>TRBJ2-7|TRBV2
ASSGTGRNEQY